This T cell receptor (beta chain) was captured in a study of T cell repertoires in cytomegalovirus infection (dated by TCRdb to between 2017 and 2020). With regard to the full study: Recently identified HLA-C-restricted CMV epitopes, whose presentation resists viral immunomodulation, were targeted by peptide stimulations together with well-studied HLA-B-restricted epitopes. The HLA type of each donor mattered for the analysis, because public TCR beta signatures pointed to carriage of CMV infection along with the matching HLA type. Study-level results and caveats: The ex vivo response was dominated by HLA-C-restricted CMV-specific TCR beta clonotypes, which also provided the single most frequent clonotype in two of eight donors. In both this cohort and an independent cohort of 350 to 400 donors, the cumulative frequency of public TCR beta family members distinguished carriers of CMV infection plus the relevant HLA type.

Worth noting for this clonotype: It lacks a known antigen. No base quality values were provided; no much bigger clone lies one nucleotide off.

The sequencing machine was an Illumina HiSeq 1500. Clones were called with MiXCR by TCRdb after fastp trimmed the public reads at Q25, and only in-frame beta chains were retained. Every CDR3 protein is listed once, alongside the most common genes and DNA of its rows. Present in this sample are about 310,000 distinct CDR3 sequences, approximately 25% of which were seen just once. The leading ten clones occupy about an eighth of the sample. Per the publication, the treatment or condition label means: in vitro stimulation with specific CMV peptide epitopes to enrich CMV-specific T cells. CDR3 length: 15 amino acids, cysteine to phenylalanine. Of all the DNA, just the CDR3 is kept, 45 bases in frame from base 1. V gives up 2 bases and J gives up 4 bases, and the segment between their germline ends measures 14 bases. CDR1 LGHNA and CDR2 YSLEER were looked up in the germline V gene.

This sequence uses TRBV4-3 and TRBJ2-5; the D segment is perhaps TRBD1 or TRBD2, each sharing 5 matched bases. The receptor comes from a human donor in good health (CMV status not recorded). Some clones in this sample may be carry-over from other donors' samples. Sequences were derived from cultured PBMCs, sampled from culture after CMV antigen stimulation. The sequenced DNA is TGCGCCAGCAGCCAAAAGAGGGGACGGGCAGAGACCCAGTACTTC. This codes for CASSQKRGRAETQYF.